The 4 T cell receptor beta chains reported below all come from one sample, sequenced in a study of cytomegalovirus exposure and HLA in healthy donors. The PCR made use of 60 Vbeta and 13 Jbeta primers. The data were produced by immunoSEQ multiplex PCR, yet TCRdb's version contains in-frame clones alone and is incomplete. Of 100,000 to 150,000 clones in the sample, less than 90% were seen once. Sequencing used PBMCs. These receptors came from a man aged 18 to 35 in good health and CMV-seropositive.

The chain has TRBV27 and TRBJ1-3; D is perhaps TRBD1 (5 bases). The CDR3 is 15 residues long. V was shortened by 2 bases and J by 1 base, with 9 bases between the two germline ends. The germline gives CDR1 MNHEY, CDR2 SMNVEV (reference sequence). The CDR3 sequence: CASSLGRESGNTIYF. DNA of the CDR3: TGTGCCAGCAGTTTAGGCAGGGAATCTGGAAACACCATATATTTT.

The chain uses TRBV27 and TRBJ1-2; 8 nucleotides align to TRBD1. The CDR3 sequence is 17 residues long. Germline V gives CDR1 MNHEY, CDR2 SMNVEV (reference sequence). V shed 3 bases, J shed 8 bases, and the junction held 17 bases outside the gene matches. The DNA of the CDR3 is TGTGCCAGCAGTTTTTTCCCCCACCGACAGGGGATTAAGGGCTACACCTTC. Protein sequence: CASSFFPHRQGIKGYTF.

V is TRBV2 and J is TRBJ1-5; TRBD1 might be the D (5 bases). The CDR3 extends over 15 amino acids. Germline lookup yields CDR1 SNHLY and CDR2 FYNNEI. The V end lost 5 bases, the J end lost 1 base, and 12 bases lay between the germline ends. CDR3 region: CASSREGASNQPQHF. CDR3 bases: TGTGCCAGCAGTAGGGAAGGGGCCAGCAATCAGCCCCAGCATTTT.

J is TRBJ1-6 and V is TRBV28, with D perhaps TRBD1 (6 bases). Germline V CDR1 and CDR2: MDHEN, SYDVKM. V was clipped by 2 bases and J by 3 bases, with 11 bases between them. The CDR3 loop spans 16 amino acids. The CDR3 protein is CASSLVLDSYNSPLHF. CDR3 DNA: TGTGCCAGCAGTTTAGTGTTGGACAGCTATAATTCACCCCTCCACTTT. Full variable domain (rest looked up from reference TRBV28 and TRBJ1-6): DVKVTQSSRYLVKRTGEKVFLECVQDMDHENMFWYRQDPGLGLRLIYFSYDVKMKEKGDIPEGYSVSREKKERFSLILESASTNQTSMYLCASSLVLDSYNSPLHFGNGTRLTVT.